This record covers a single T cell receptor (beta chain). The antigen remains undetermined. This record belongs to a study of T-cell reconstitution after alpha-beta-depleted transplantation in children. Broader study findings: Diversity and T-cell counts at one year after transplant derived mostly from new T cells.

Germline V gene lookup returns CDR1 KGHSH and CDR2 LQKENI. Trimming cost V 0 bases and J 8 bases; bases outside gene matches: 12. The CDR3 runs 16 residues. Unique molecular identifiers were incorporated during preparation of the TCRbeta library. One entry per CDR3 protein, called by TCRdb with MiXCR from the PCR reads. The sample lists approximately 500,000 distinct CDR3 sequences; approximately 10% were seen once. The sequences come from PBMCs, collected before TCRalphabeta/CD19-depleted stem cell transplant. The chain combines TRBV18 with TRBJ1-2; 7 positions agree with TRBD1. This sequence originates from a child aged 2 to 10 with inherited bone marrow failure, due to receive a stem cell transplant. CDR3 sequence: CASSPPGGPESWGYTF. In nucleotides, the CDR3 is TGTGCCAGCTCACCACCAGGGGGCCCGGAGTCGTGGGGCTACACCTTC.